Presented here are 6 T cell receptor beta chains from one specimen sequenced in a study of radiation and T cells in renal cell carcinoma. Stated time point: baseline pretreatment blood. This sample's treatment: 15 Gy SBRT to primary tumor, nephrectomy 4 weeks later. Some clones are missing from TCRdb's copy, which holds only in-frame ones; the method was immunoSEQ multiplex PCR. The sample has 130,000 or so clones, roughly 88% seen once; the top ten hold more than 10%. The sample in question was blood, obtained from a patient whose treatment included radiotherapy and nephrectomy. Every receptor here comes from a woman aged 50 to 60 with renal cell carcinoma.

This CDR3 is CAASAGYNEQFF. CDR3 DNA: TGTGCCGCCTCAGCGGGCTACAATGAGCAGTTCTTC. The rearrangement joins TRBV19 to TRBJ2-1; maybe TRBD2 (6 bases). The V and J ends lost 11 bases and 3 bases respectively, with 11 bases between them. The germline CDR1 and CDR2 sequences are LNHDA and SQIVND (reference sequence). The length of the CDR3 is 12 residues. The whole variable domain, filled in from reference TRBV19 and TRBJ2-1, reads DGGITQSPKYLFRKEGQNVTLSCEQNLNHDAMYWYRQDPGQGLRLIYYSQIVNDFQKGDIAEGYSVSREKKESFPLTVTSAQKNPTAFYLCAASAGYNEQFFGPGTRLTVL.

The J gene is TRBJ1-2, the V gene TRBV7-9; the match to TRBD1 covers 7 bases. The CDR3 length is 12 residues. V gave up 1 base and J gave up 9 bases; unmatched junction bases: 2. In germline, CDR1 is SEHNR, CDR2 FQNEAQ (reference sequence). CDR3 region: CASSLEGASYTF. DNA for the CDR3: TGTGCCAGCAGCTTAGAGGGGGCGAGCTACACCTTC.

The chain is built from TRBV18 and TRBJ1-2; D gene unclear. The CDR3 is made up of 13 amino acids. Germline CDR1 KGHSH, CDR2 LQKENI. V was shortened by 3 bases and J by 2 bases, with 7 bases between the two germline ends. The CDR3 coding sequence is TGTGCCAGCTCACCTCCGGGGAACTATGGCTACACCTTC. It encodes CASSPPGNYGYTF.

This clone was observed a single time. The V call is TRBV28, the J call TRBJ2-3, with D maybe TRBD2 (5 bases). CDR3 length: 16 amino acids. CDR1 and CDR2 (germline): MDHEN, SYDVKM. V was shortened by 3 bases and J by 3 bases, with 16 bases between the two germline ends. The CDR3 spells CASSLRLAQKTDTQYF. As DNA, the CDR3 is TGTGCCAGCAGTTTGAGGCTAGCTCAGAAGACAGATACGCAGTATTTT.

The chain uses TRBV25-1 and TRBJ2-5; D may correspond to TRBD1 or TRBD2 (5 bases each). The CDR3 extends over 14 amino acids. CDR1 and CDR2 from the germline V gene are MGHDK and SYGVNS. Trimming left V 1 base short and J 5 bases short, with 11 bases between. The CDR3 region has the DNA TGTGCCAGCAGTGAATTTGGAGAGGGGGAGACCCAGTACTTC. Protein sequence: CASSEFGEGETQYF.

This sequence joins TRBV7-9 and TRBJ2-7; 8 nucleotides align to TRBD1. V shed 4 bases, J shed 7 bases, and the junction held 12 bases outside the gene matches. The CDR3 extends over 15 amino acids. From germline, CDR1 is SEHNR and CDR2 FQNEAQ (reference sequence). The CDR3 nucleotides read TGTGCCAGCAGCTCGCAGGGGGCCCTGGGGTGGGAGCAGTACTTC. It yields the protein CASSSQGALGWEQYF.